This TCR beta chain was sequenced in a study of OX40 agonist ivuxolimab in advanced cancers. Study-wide background: Patients were given ivuxolimab, an antibody that agonizes OX40 (CD134). The study enrolled dose-escalation patients with hepatocellular carcinoma, melanoma, renal cell or head and neck cancer.

The V segment lost 8 bases and the J segment 4 bases; nucleotides outside the gene matches: 12. The CDR3 loop spans 16 amino acids. Germline values: CDR1 SNHLY, CDR2 FYNNEI. The method was immunoSEQ multiplex PCR; TCRdb's version includes in-frame clones alone and lacks a portion of them. In the table there are 80,000 to 85,000 clones, about 86% of which are singletons. Study findings and constraints: At 0.1 to 3.0 mg/kg, CD4+ and CD8+ blood T cells expanded clonally by week 6.

As to this clone: The antigen remains unidentified.

Blood was sampled at baseline, cycle 4 day 1, and cycle 7 day 1. The V and J genes are TRBV2 and TRBJ1-3; 9 bases map to TRBD1. Sequencing used CD4+ or CD8+ T cells sorted from blood, obtained in a trial of the OX40 agonist ivuxolimab. The sequence was collected from an adult with an advanced solid tumor such as melanoma, head and neck, liver or kidney cancer. The CDR3 sequence: CASEFSGTGSGNTIYF. CDR3 DNA sequence: TGTGCCAGCGAGTTCTCCGGGACAGGGTCGGGAAACACCATATATTTT.